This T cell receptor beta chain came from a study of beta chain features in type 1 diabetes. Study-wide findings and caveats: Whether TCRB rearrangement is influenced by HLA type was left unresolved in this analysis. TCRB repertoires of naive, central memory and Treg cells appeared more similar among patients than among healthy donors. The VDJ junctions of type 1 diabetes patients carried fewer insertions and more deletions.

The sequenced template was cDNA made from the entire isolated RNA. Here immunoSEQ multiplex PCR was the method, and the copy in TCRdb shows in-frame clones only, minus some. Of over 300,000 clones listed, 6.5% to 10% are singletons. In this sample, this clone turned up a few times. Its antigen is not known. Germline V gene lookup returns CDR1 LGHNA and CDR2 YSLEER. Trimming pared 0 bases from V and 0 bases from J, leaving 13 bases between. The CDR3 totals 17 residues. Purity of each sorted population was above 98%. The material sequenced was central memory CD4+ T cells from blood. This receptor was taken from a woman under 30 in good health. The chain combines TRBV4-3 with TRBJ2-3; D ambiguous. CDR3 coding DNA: TGCGCCAGCAGCCAAGATCGAACAGCTAGAAGCACAGATACGCAGTATTTT. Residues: CASSQDRTARSTDTQYF.